This T cell receptor (beta chain) was captured by sequencing in a study of cytomegalovirus exposure and HLA in healthy donors. Germline lookup yields CDR1 MNHEY and CDR2 SMNVEV (reference sequence). The ends were cut back, 5 bases at V and 6 bases at J, with 17 bases in the middle. This CDR3 region has 14 residues. In the PCR, 60 Vbeta and 13 Jbeta primers were used. In the original workflow: In a later analysis, of roughly 83 million unique beta chains, about 12 million appeared in at least two donors. Clones were sequenced by immunoSEQ multiplex PCR, and TCRdb holds only the in-frame ones, with some missing. D and trimming come from the DNA, and the V and J calls and clone size come from that table. The sample lists 100,000 or so clones; 78% were seen once.

The sequence derives from a man in his thirties or forties in good health and CMV-seronegative. The sample was PBMCs. This chain uses TRBV27 with TRBJ2-7; perhaps TRBD2 as D (6 bases). The CDR3 sequence is CASSPGLPGVEQYF. The CDR3 DNA reads TGTGCCAGCAGTCCGGGACTCCCCGGGGTCGAGCAGTACTTC.